Below are 23 T cell receptor beta chains sequenced from a single sample in a study of cytomegalovirus exposure and HLA in healthy donors. Assay used: immunoSEQ multiplex PCR; TCRdb lists only in-frame clones, some missing. The sample yields some 120,000 clones, about 90% seen once. Source material: PBMCs. The receptor source for this set is a man aged 25-45 years in good health and CMV-seronegative.

The V and J genes are TRBV27 and TRBJ2-3; 9 bases are shared with TRBD1. With 2 bases clipped from V and 5 bases from J, the junction kept 5 bases outside the gene matches. CDR3 length equals 15 residues. Germline V CDR1 and CDR2: MNHEY, SMNVEV (reference sequence). CDR3 in DNA: TGTGCCAGCAGTTTAGTAACAGGGGGCGAAGATACGCAGTATTTT. Amino acid sequence: CASSLVTGGEDTQYF.

V usage is TRBV6-1 and J usage is TRBJ2-7, with TRBD1 matching 8 bases. This CDR3 comprises 15 residues. Trimming removed 1 base from V and 4 bases from J; junction bases left unmatched: 6. CDR1 is MNHNS and CDR2 is SASEGT in the germline V gene. This CDR3 is CASSEVGQGAYEQYF. CDR3 nucleotides: TGTGCCAGCAGTGAAGTTGGGCAGGGGGCTTACGAGCAGTACTTC.

The chain joins TRBV14 to TRBJ2-5; 7 bases align to TRBD1. Germline V CDR1 and CDR2: SGHDN, FVKESK. The CDR3 consists of 15 residues. V lost 4 bases, J lost 0 bases, and 5 bases stayed unmatched. This CDR3 reads CASSPDRVYQETQYF. DNA of the CDR3: TGTGCCAGCAGCCCCGACAGGGTATACCAAGAGACCCAGTACTTC. Full variable domain (remainder filled in from reference TRBV14 and TRBJ2-5): EAGVTQFPSHSVIEKGQTVTLRCDPISGHDNLYWYRRVMGKEIKFLLHFVKESKQDESGMPNNRFLAERTGGTYSTLKVQPAELEDSGVYFCASSPDRVYQETQYFGPGTRLLVL.

This clone was seen a few times. The chain has TRBV4-2 and TRBJ2-7; 11 nucleotides agree with TRBD1. The length of the CDR3 is 16 residues. V trimming: 3 bases; J trimming: 3 bases; junction bases outside the gene matches: 7. CDR1 is LGHNA, CDR2 YNFKEQ, per germline. CDR3 region: CASSHDPGTGGYEQYF. The CDR3 DNA reads as TGTGCCAGCAGCCATGATCCCGGGACAGGGGGCTACGAGCAGTACTTC.

CDR3 in amino acids: CASSSGTGGGTEAFF. The CDR3 DNA reads as TGTGCCAGCTCCTCCGGGACAGGGGGAGGCACTGAAGCTTTCTTT. The rearrangement links TRBV27 to TRBJ1-1; 11 nucleotides match TRBD1. CDR3 length: 15 residues. Germline trimming cut 8 bases from V and 4 bases from J; bases unmatched to any gene: 9. The germline CDR1 and CDR2 sequences are MNHEY and SMNVEV (reference sequence).

The chain joins TRBV9 to TRBJ2-2; D is possibly TRBD2 (6 bases). Trimming stripped 4 bases from V and 5 bases from J, with 18 bases between. This CDR3 has 16 amino acids. CDR1 is SGDLS, CDR2 YYNGEE, per germline. CDR3 sequence (DNA): TGTGCCAGCAGCTTCTTGGGACTTGGTTGGACCGGGGAGCTGTTTTTT. It encodes CASSFLGLGWTGELFF.

The CDR3 is CASSPRDRNEKLFF. The DNA of the CDR3 is TGTGCCAGCAGCCCACGGGACAGGAATGAAAAACTGTTTTTT. This sequence joins TRBV7-8 and TRBJ1-4, with TRBD1 matching 8 bases. The junction had 4 bases not matched to a gene; V was cut back by 5 bases and J by 5 bases. The length of the CDR3 is 14 residues. From germline, CDR1 is SGHVS and CDR2 FQNEAQ.

The chain couples TRBV5-4 to TRBJ2-5; 10 nucleotides align to TRBD2. V trimming: 2 bases; J trimming: 4 bases; junction bases outside the gene matches: 5. The CDR3 totals 15 residues. The germline V gene encodes CDR1 SGHNT and CDR2 YYREEE (reference sequence). CDR3 in DNA: TGTGCCAGCAGCTTCAGCGGGGGGGCGTTAGAGACCCAGTACTTC. Amino acids: CASSFSGGALETQYF.

The CDR3, as DNA: TGTGCCAGCAGTTACAGGGGAAGGGCCTACGAGCAGTACTTC. This encodes CASSYRGRAYEQYF. This chain connects TRBV6-5 to TRBJ2-7, with a possible D match to TRBD1 (5 bases). Trimming pared 2 bases from V and 2 bases from J, leaving 10 bases between. The CDR3 is made up of 14 amino acids. Germline assignment: CDR1 MNHEY and CDR2 SVGAGI.

The rearrangement links TRBV5-5 to TRBJ1-1; 7 positions match TRBD1. Per germline, CDR1 SGHKS and CDR2 YYEKEE (reference sequence). V was pared by 4 bases and J by 5 bases, with 14 bases of the junction left unmatched. The CDR3 has 16 residues. DNA of the CDR3: TGTGCCAGCAGCCCTAATTTACAGGGGAGGAGGACTGAAGCTTTCTTT. Protein product: CASSPNLQGRRTEAFF.

The chain joins TRBV19 to TRBJ2-7; no clear D. This CDR3 region has 13 residues. Germline values: CDR1 LNHDA, CDR2 SQIVND (reference sequence). Trimming pared 3 bases from V and 3 bases from J, leaving 9 bases between. The CDR3: CASSMTESYEQYF. The DNA for the CDR3 is TGTGCCAGTAGTATGACGGAGAGCTACGAGCAGTACTTC.

V usage is TRBV7-9 and J usage is TRBJ2-6; D is undetermined. The V end was cut by 1 base, the J end by 1 base, with 5 bases between. The length of the CDR3 is 15 residues. Germline values: CDR1 SEHNR, CDR2 FQNEAQ (reference sequence). CDR3 loop: CASSLGGSGANVLTF. DNA for the CDR3: TGTGCCAGCAGCTTAGGCGGTTCTGGGGCCAACGTCCTGACTTTC.

This clone was found a few times. V and J are TRBV7-2 and TRBJ2-1; 8 bases line up with TRBD1. Germline V gene data show CDR1 as SGHTA and CDR2 as FQGNSA. V lost 5 bases, J lost 5 bases, and 5 bases stayed unmatched. The CDR3 sequence is 14 residues long. The CDR3 here is CASSPGQGHNEQFF. In DNA, the CDR3 is TGTGCCAGCAGCCCCGGACAGGGACACAATGAGCAGTTCTTC.

The chain is built from TRBV6-1 and TRBJ2-5, with TRBD2 matching over 7 bases. V was pared by 2 bases and J by 0 bases, with 6 bases of the junction left unmatched. Germline-derived CDR1 and CDR2 are MNHNS and SASEGT. This CDR3 is built from 16 residues. The CDR3 coding sequence is TGTGCCAGCAGTGAACTAAACGGGGGGTACCAAGAGACCCAGTACTTC. This sequence encodes CASSELNGGYQETQYF.

The chain combines TRBV19 with TRBJ2-7, with 11 bases aligning to TRBD2. V dropped 1 base and J dropped 3; count of bases not matched to a gene: 5. The CDR3 runs 16 residues. CDR1 is LNHDA and CDR2 is SQIVND in the germline V gene (reference sequence). CDR3 sequence reads: CASSIGLAGGIYEQYF. CDR3 DNA sequence: TGTGCCAGTAGTATAGGTCTAGCGGGGGGAATCTACGAGCAGTACTTC.

The chain combines TRBV7-8 with TRBJ1-2; TRBD1 agrees at 10 bases. J lost 0 bases, V lost 5 bases, and 15 bases had no gene match. Germline V gene data show CDR1 as SGHVS and CDR2 as FQNEAQ. This CDR3 is built from 19 residues. Written as DNA, the CDR3 is TGTGCCAGCAGCAGCTTAGTGACGGGACAGGGGAGGACTAACTATGGCTACACCTTC. Protein: CASSSLVTGQGRTNYGYTF.

The genes are TRBV27 and TRBJ2-1; no firm D call. Trimming removed 11 bases at V and 6 bases at J, with 8 bases between. Germline V gives CDR1 MNHEY, CDR2 SMNVEV (reference sequence). The CDR3 contains 10 residues. In DNA, the CDR3 is TGTGCCTGCGGCCCCAATGAGCAGTTCTTC. Residues: CACGPNEQFF.

The chain links TRBV27 to TRBJ2-7; perhaps TRBD1 as D (5 bases). V was clipped by 5 bases and J by 2 bases, with 10 bases between them. The CDR3 has 13 residues. The germline CDR1 and CDR2 sequences are MNHEY and SMNVEV (reference sequence). The CDR3 loop is CASSPGHPYEQYF. DNA for the CDR3: TGTGCCAGCAGTCCCGGACACCCCTACGAGCAGTACTTC.

This chain links TRBV27 with TRBJ2-3; TRBD2 matches at 10 bases. Germline assignment: CDR1 MNHEY and CDR2 SMNVEV (reference sequence). The CDR3 is 15 amino acids. V lost 6 bases and J lost 2; bases outside the gene matches: 5. The CDR3 DNA sequence: TGTGCCAGCAGGCTAGCGGGGGCCCCCACAGATACGCAGTATTTT. Translating it yields CASRLAGAPTDTQYF.

This chain links TRBV6-1 with TRBJ2-3, with 12 bases that match TRBD2. Per germline, CDR1 MNHNS and CDR2 SASEGT. The CDR3 spans 18 residues. The V and J ends lost 4 bases and 2 bases, in that order; junction bases with no gene match: 10. Here the CDR3 reads CASSALAGGRGNTDTQYF. CDR3 sequence (DNA): TGTGCCAGCAGTGCTCTAGCGGGGGGGCGCGGAAACACAGATACGCAGTATTTT.

The chain links TRBV10-2 to TRBJ2-2; possible D gene TRBD1, 6 bases. CDR1 is WSHSY, CDR2 SAAADI, per germline. The germline V and J ends were trimmed by 7 bases and 8 bases, with 20 bases remaining between them. This CDR3 region has 15 residues. Written as DNA, the CDR3 is TGCGCCAGCACCCTATCCGTCTTGGGGGCAGGGGAGCTGTTTTTT. The encoded protein is CASTLSVLGAGELFF.

The V call is TRBV19, the J call TRBJ2-2, with 8 bases matching TRBD2. The germline V gene encodes CDR1 LNHDA and CDR2 SQIVND (reference sequence). V lost 3 bases to trimming and J lost 6 bases; unmatched junction nucleotides: 6. The CDR3 covers 15 residues. The CDR3 region has the DNA TGTGCCAGTAGTATTGCCGCGGGGGGTTCCGGGGAGCTGTTTTTT. Amino acid sequence: CASSIAAGGSGELFF.

V and J are TRBV29-1 and TRBJ2-3; tentative D call: TRBD1 (6 bases). Germline CDR1 and CDR2: SQVTM and ANQGSEA. This CDR3 is built from 13 residues. V lost 5 bases, J lost 6 bases, and 15 bases lay in between. The CDR3 coding sequence is TGCAGCGTTAAACAGGGAGTTTCGGATACGCAGTATTTT. This translates into CSVKQGVSDTQYF.